The present entry profiles one T cell receptor (beta chain) with its context. Assignments of participants to cohorts depended upon their own reported clinical history. The data were obtained in a study of blood T cell repertoires in COVID-19. The overall study: Acute-phase and convalescent COVID-19 samples originated in the United States, Italy and Spain. The cDNA or gDNA used as material had been derived from T cells, B-cell-depleted T cells, or PBMCs.

Authors' methods: Nucleated cell counts were estimated from reference gene primer amplification. Here immunoSEQ multiplex PCR was the method, and the copy in TCRdb shows in-frame clones only, minus some. V and J calls and clone size are as listed in that table; D and trimming were resolved from the DNA. The data contain around 270,000 clones, about 90% of them singletons. This CDR3 has 11 amino acids. The chain carries TRBV21-1 and TRBJ1-2. TRBV21-1 is a listed pseudogene. Specimen: PBMCs or T cells enriched from blood (not recorded which). The clonotype originates from a woman aged 40 to 55 who had been exposed to COVID-19. CDR3 amino acids: CGEGLEYSYTF. The CDR3 DNA sequence: TGTGGAGAAGGTTTGGAGTACAGCTACACCTTC.